Listed below are T cell receptor beta chains from one sample, sequenced in a study of post-analysis software for immune sequencing data. TCRdb reprocessed the PCR reads via MiXCR and lists one record per CDR3 protein. In the table there are approximately 440,000 distinct CDR3 sequences, around 40% of which are singletons. The specimen was blood. These receptors all come from a girl aged 10-17 years with multiple sclerosis. The CDR3 runs from the conserved cysteine through the conserved F or W. D genes are given only for firm matches. Clone size is given for some rows only: seen once, a few or many times, or a class if the clone is expanded.

TRBJ2-1	NA	TRBV20-1	few	TGCAGTGCTATCGGTTGGGGACAGGGGATTAGCGGGAGTCCCGATGAGCAGTTCTTC	CSAIGWGQGISGSPDEQFF
TRBJ2-1	TRBD2	TRBV20-1	NA	TGCAGTGCTAGAGATCTACTAGCGGGAGTCTACAATGAGCAGTTCTTC	CSARDLLAGVYNEQFF
TRBJ2-4	TRBD2	TRBV29-1	NA	TGCAGCGTGACCCCCCCGGGAGGCGAAAACATTCAGTACTTC	CSVTPPGGENIQYF
TRBJ2-5	NA	TRBV27	NA	TGTGCCAGCGGAGGGACAGTCCAAGAGACCCAGTACTTC	CASGGTVQETQYF
TRBJ1-2	NA	TRBV27	few	TGTGCCAGCAGTCCTGAGGGGCGAGGGAGCTATGGCTACACCTTC	CASSPEGRGSYGYTF
TRBJ2-1	NA	TRBV20-1	NA	TGCAGTGCTAGAGAGTGGACGAGGGAGTTCTTC	CSAREWTREFF
TRBJ2-1	NA	TRBV3-1	NA	TGTGCCAGCAGCCAAGACTCATCTAGGGGGGTGGAGACCCAGTTCTTC	CASSQDSSRGVETQFF
TRBJ2-7	TRBD2	TRBV7-6	few	TGTGCCAGCAGCCCGGTACTAGCGGGTTCCTACGAGCAGTACTTC	CASSPVLAGSYEQYF
TRBJ2-1	TRBD1	TRBV7-7	few	TGTGCTAGCAGCTGGGGGACAGGGGGGAGCGATGAGCAGTTCTTC	CASSWGTGGSDEQFF
TRBJ2-7	TRBD2	TRBV7-2	NA	TGTGCCAGCAGCTTAGATCCAGCGGGGTACGAGCAGTACTTC	CASSLDPAGYEQYF
TRBJ2-3	TRBD2	TRBV20-1	NA	TGCAGTGCTAGGGCGGGAGTTTCTGGCACAGATACGCAGTATTTT	CSARAGVSGTDTQYF
TRBJ2-1	NA	TRBV7-2	NA	TGTGCCAGCAGAACAGGCAGAGGGTCGGGCAATGAGCAGTTCTTC	CASRTGRGSGNEQFF
TRBJ2-1	TRBD2	TRBV3-1	few	TGTGCCAGCAGCCAAGGGTGGGGACTAGCGGACAATGAGCAGTTCTTC	CASSQGWGLADNEQFF
TRBJ2-1	TRBD2	TRBV20-1	NA	TGCAGTGCGGCAGCGGGAGCCGACCTCAATGAGCAGTTCTTC	CSAAAGADLNEQFF
TRBJ1-2	TRBD1	TRBV12-3/TRBV12-4	NA	TGTGCCAGCAATATCCGGACAGGGATCTATGGCTACACCTTC	CASNIRTGIYGYTF
TRBJ2-1	NA	TRBV4-1	few	TGCGCCAGCAGCCAAGGAAGCTACAATGAGCAGTTCTTC	CASSQGSYNEQFF
TRBJ1-2	NA	TRBV12-3/TRBV12-4	once	TGTGCCAGCAGTTTGGGGGGGGACGGTGGCTACACCTTC	CASSLGGDGGYTF
TRBJ2-5	NA	TRBV7-3	few	TGTGCCAGCAGCCCTGGACTAAACCAAGAGACCCAGTACTTC	CASSPGLNQETQYF
TRBJ2-7	NA	TRBV7-7	once	TGTGCTAGCAGCTTAGATCCCCTCTCCTACGAGCAGTACTTC	CASSLDPLSYEQYF
TRBJ1-1	NA	TRBV7-2	NA	TGTGCCAGCAGCCCCAATGGGGGGCGAGGTACTGAAGCTTTCTTT	CASSPNGGRGTEAFF
TRBJ1-2	TRBD1	TRBV5-1	few	TGCGCCAGCAGCTGGACAGGGCTTAACTATGGCTACACCTTC	CASSWTGLNYGYTF
TRBJ2-7	NA	TRBV12-3/TRBV12-4	few	TGTGCCAGCAACACCCGGGACACCTACGAGCAGTACTTC	CASNTRDTYEQYF
TRBJ2-7	NA	TRBV9	NA	TGTGCCAGCAGCGCCCTTCCCGGGTCCACCTACGAGCAGTACTTC	CASSALPGSTYEQYF
TRBJ2-3	TRBD2	TRBV5-1	few	TGCGCCAGCAGCCGCGGGGGTCGGGAAGATACGCAGTATTTT	CASSRGGREDTQYF